The next 2 T cell receptor beta chains were all read from a single sample in a study of beta chain features in type 1 diabetes. The study reverse transcribed the entire isolated RNA, so it sequenced expressed TCRB transcripts. Here immunoSEQ multiplex PCR was the method, and the copy in TCRdb shows in-frame clones only, minus some. In the table there are under 400,000 clones, less than 15% of which are singletons. The material sequenced was central memory CD4+ T cells from blood. These receptors came from a man under 40 in good health.

This clone was picked up a small number of times. V usage is TRBV29-1 and J usage is TRBJ1-1; maybe TRBD1 (5 bases). This CDR3 comprises 13 residues. Per the germline V gene, CDR1 is SQVTM and CDR2 is ANQGSEA. Trimming stripped 7 bases from V and 1 base from J, with 13 bases between. CDR3 region: CSAAGGPNTEAFF. The DNA for the CDR3 is TGCAGCGCCGCGGGGGGTCCGAACACTGAAGCTTTCTTT.

This clone is labeled as medium-sized (0.01 to 0.1%). The chain has TRBV6-1 and TRBJ1-2, with 7 bases lining up with TRBD1. This CDR3 contains 13 residues. Germline V gives CDR1 MNHNS, CDR2 SASEGT. After removal of 7 bases from V and 6 bases from J, the junction contained 8 bases not matched to a gene. As DNA, the CDR3 is TGTGCCAGCACGGAGGGGGCGGGGGATGGCTACACCTTC. It is translated as CASTEGAGDGYTF.